This TCR beta chain came from a study of blood T cell repertoires in COVID-19. Study information: Samples of COVID-19 (acute and convalescent) were obtained from the United States, Italy and Spain. Sources were T cells, B-cell-depleted T cells, or PBMCs; the material itself was cDNA or gDNA.

The Seattle patients joined while their infection was active and were tracked longitudinally afterward. Germline values: CDR1 MDHEN, CDR2 SYDVKM. Losses at the gene ends were 2 bases for V and 7 bases for J; bases not matched to a gene: 6. The CDR3 has 15 amino acids. In the study's own analysis: Reference gene primer amplification gave estimated nucleated cell counts. Only in-frame clones appear in the TCRdb table, and some are missing; sequencing was by immunoSEQ multiplex PCR. V and J calls and clone size are given by that table; D and trimming were obtained from the DNA. The data hold tens of thousands of clones, with 75% to 90% observed a single time.

The V and J genes are TRBV28 and TRBJ1-5; 9 nucleotides agree with TRBD1. This clonotype was sampled from a man aged 40-55 years with COVID-19, enrolled during active disease. The material sequenced was peripheral blood. CDR3 in amino acids: CASSLRQGEDQPQHF. The CDR3 nucleotides are TGTGCCAGCAGTTTACGACAGGGGGAGGACCAGCCCCAGCATTTT.